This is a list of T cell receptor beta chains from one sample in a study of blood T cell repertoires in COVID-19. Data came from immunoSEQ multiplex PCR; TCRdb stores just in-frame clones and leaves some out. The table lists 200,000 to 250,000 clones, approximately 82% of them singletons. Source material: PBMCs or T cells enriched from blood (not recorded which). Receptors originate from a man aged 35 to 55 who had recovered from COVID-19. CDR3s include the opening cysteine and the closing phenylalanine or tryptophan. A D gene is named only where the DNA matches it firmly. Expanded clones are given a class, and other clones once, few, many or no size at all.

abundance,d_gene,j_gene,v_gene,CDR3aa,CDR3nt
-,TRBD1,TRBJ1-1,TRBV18,CASSPTQGANTEAFF,TGTGCCAGCTCACCGACACAGGGGGCCAACACTGAAGCTTTCTTT
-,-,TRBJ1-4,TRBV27,CASSLYSVPTNEKLFF,TGTGCCAGCAGTTTATATTCCGTTCCAACTAATGAAAAACTGTTTTTT
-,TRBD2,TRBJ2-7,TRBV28,CASSPRGSYEQYF,TGTGCCAGCAGCCCACGCGGGAGTTACGAGCAGTACTTC
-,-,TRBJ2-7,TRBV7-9,CASSSGDGYEQYF,TGTGCCAGCAGCTCAGGGGACGGCTACGAGCAGTACTTC
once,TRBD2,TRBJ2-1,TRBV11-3,CASSLGRLAGPSSSYNEQFF,TGTGCCAGCAGCTTAGGGAGACTAGCGGGGCCATCAAGCTCCTACAATGAGCAGTTCTTC
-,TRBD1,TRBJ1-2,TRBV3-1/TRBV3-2,CASSLRGTDYGYTF,TGTGCCAGCAGCCTCCGTGGGACAGACTATGGCTACACCTTC
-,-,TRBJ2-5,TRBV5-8,CASSLESGSRAQYF,TGTGCCAGCAGCTTGGAGTCGGGTAGCAGGGCCCAGTACTTC
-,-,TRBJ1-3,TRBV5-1,CASAAGRGENTIYF,TGCGCCAGCGCGGCCGGGAGGGGCGAAAACACCATATATTTT
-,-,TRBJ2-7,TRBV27,CASSAQDGRLYEQYF,TGTGCCAGCAGTGCACAGGATGGGCGGCTCTACGAGCAGTACTTC
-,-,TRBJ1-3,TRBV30,CAWSRDTKPGNTIYF,TGTGCCTGGAGTAGGGACACCAAGCCTGGAAACACCATATATTTT
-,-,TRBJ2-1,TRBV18,CASSPLGGEKGEQFF,TGTGCCAGCTCACCCCTGGGGGGAGAAAAGGGTGAGCAGTTCTTC
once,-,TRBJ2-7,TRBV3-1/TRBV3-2,CASTGDHEQYF,TGTGCCAGCACGGGAGACCACGAGCAGTACTTC
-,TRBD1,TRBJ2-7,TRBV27,CASSLGRGREQYF,TGTGCCAGCAGTTTAGGCAGGGGGCGCGAGCAGTACTTC
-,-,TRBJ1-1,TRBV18,CASSPPTLRNTEAFF,TGTGCCAGCTCACCCCCGACACTTCGAAACACTGAAGCTTTCTTT
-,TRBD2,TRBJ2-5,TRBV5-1,CASSPTIAGIETQYF,TGCGCCAGCAGCCCCACTATAGCGGGAATAGAGACCCAGTACTTC
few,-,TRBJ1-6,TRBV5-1,CASSFNRVAISPLHF,TGCGCCAGCAGCTTTAACAGGGTTGCCATTTCACCCCTCCACTTT
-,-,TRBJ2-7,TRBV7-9,CASSAGQTYEQYF,TGTGCCAGCAGCGCAGGACAGACCTACGAGCAGTACTTC
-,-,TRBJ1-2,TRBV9,CASSPTFQSGGYTF,TGTGCCAGCAGCCCGACCTTCCAATCGGGAGGCTACACCTTC
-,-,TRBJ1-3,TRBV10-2,CASGGRGATGNTIYF,TGCGCCAGCGGGGGCCGGGGAGCTACTGGAAACACCATATATTTT
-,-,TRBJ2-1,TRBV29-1,CSGLQGLHNNEQFF,TGCAGCGGCTTACAGGGCCTTCATAACAATGAGCAGTTCTTC
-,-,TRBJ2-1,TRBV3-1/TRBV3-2,CASSQDLRGNEQFF,TGTGCCAGCAGCCAAGATTTACGCGGAAATGAGCAGTTCTTC
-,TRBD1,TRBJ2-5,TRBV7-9,CASSNRGTKTQYF,TGTGCCAGCAGCAACAGGGGAACTAAGACCCAGTACTTC
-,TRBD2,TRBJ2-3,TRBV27,CASSFSSGRRNTQYF,TGTGCCAGCAGTTTTAGTAGCGGGAGGCGGAATACGCAGTATTTT
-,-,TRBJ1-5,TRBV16,CASSFNQDQPQHF,TGTGCCAGCAGCTTCAACCAGGATCAGCCCCAGCATTTT
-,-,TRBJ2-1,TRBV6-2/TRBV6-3,CASSSHPTGRKRAQFF,TGTGCCAGCAGCTCCCACCCAACAGGACGGAAGAGAGCGCAGTTCTTC
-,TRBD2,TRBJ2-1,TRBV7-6,CASSLVGSGGHEQFF,TGTGCCAGCAGCTTAGTAGGTAGCGGGGGCCATGAGCAGTTCTTC
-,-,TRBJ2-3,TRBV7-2,CASTLDYGTDTQYF,TGTGCCAGCACCCTAGACTACGGTACGGATACGCAGTATTTT
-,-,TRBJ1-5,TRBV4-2,CASSQDGHNQPQHF,TGTGCCAGCAGCCAAGATGGACACAATCAGCCCCAGCATTTT
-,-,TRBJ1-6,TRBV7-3,CASSLVSDSPLHF,TGTGCCAGCAGCTTAGTATCCGATTCACCCCTCCACTTT
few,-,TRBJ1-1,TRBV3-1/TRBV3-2,CASSPWGDTEAFF,TGTGCCAGCAGCCCTTGGGGGGACACTGAAGCTTTCTTT
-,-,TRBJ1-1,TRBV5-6,CASSDRIFEAFF,TGTGCCAGCAGCGACAGAATATTTGAAGCTTTCTTT
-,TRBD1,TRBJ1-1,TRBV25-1,CASRQGENTEAFF,TGTGCCAGTCGACAGGGGGAAAACACTGAAGCTTTCTTT
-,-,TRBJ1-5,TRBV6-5,CASSPAGQPQHF,TGTGCCAGCAGTCCGGCGGGCCAGCCCCAGCATTTT
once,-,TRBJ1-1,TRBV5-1,CASSLASGNTEAFF,TGCGCCAGCAGCTTGGCCAGTGGGAACACTGAAGCTTTCTTT
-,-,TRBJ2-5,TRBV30,CAWSVSGKETQYF,TGTGCCTGGAGTGTTTCAGGGAAAGAGACCCAGTACTTC
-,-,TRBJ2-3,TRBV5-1,CASSLAGQSTDTQYF,TGCGCCAGCAGCTTGGCCGGACAGAGCACAGATACGCAGTATTTT
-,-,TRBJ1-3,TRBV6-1,CASSESVGNTIYF,TGTGCCAGCAGTGAGTCCGTAGGAAACACCATATATTTT
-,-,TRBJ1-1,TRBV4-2,CASSQVSGHTEAFF,TGTGCCAGCAGCCAAGTTTCAGGGCACACTGAAGCTTTCTTT
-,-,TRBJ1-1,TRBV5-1,CASSPQGPTTEAFF,TGCGCCAGCAGCCCCCAGGGTCCCACCACTGAAGCTTTCTTT
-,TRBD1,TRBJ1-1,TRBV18,CASSPRGQGMNTEAFF,TGTGCCAGCTCACCACGAGGACAGGGGATGAACACTGAAGCTTTCTTT
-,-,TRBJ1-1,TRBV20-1,CSARGEGEAFF,TGCAGTGCTAGAGGGGAGGGTGAAGCTTTCTTT
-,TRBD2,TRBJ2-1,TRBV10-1,CASSAIAGYNEQFF,TGCGCCAGCAGTGCGATAGCGGGTTACAATGAGCAGTTCTTC
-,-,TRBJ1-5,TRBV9,CASSVFPGQPQHF,TGTGCCAGCAGCGTATTTCCGGGTCAGCCCCAGCATTTT
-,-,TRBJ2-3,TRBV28,CASRPAGDTQYF,TGTGCCAGCAGACCTGCGGGGGATACGCAGTATTTT
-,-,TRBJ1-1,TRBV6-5,CASSLQAGTEAFF,TGTGCCAGCAGCTTACAGGCCGGCACTGAAGCTTTCTTT
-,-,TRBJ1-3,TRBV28,CASSSAGGGNTIYF,TGTGCCAGCAGTTCTGCGGGTGGTGGAAACACCATATATTTT
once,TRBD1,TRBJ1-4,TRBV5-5,CASSTPGQGNEKLFF,TGTGCCAGCAGCACACCGGGACAGGGGAATGAAAAACTGTTTTTT
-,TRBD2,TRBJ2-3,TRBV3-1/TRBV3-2,CASSHLTSGGAVSTDTQYF,TGTGCCAGCAGCCATCTAACTAGCGGGGGAGCGGTGAGCACAGATACGCAGTATTTT
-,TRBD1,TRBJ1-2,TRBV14,CASSGQGGYGYTF,TGTGCCAGCAGCGGACAGGGAGGCTATGGCTACACCTTC
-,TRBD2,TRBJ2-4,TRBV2,CASSEVQASGGPTRIKNIQYF,TGTGCCAGCAGTGAAGTTCAGGCTAGCGGGGGGCCAACGCGGATCAAAAACATTCAGTACTTC